This T cell receptor (beta chain) was profiled in a study of immune evolution from preneoplasia to lung adenocarcinoma. Whole-study findings and limits: Top clone share appeared to fall from AAH through AIS, MIA, adenocarcinoma. Clonality was highest in normal lung, lower in later-stage lesions apparently.

This table comes from immunoSEQ multiplex PCR, and its TCRdb copy is limited to in-frame clones, with some not included. The table records 6,500 to 9,000 clones, approximately 85% of them present only once. Patients had resection in Japan or China between about 2013 and 2017. For this clone: The antigen remains undetermined.

The CDR3 length is 14 residues. V lost 4 bases and J 4 bases, leaving 12 bases between the germline ends. Germline CDR1 is SGHNT and CDR2 is YYREEE (reference sequence). The chain employs TRBV5-4 and TRBJ2-1; weak D call: TRBD1 (6 bases). The sequence was collected from a person older than 75 with lung adenocarcinoma. Sequencing was done on a sample of FFPE minimally invasive lung adenocarcinoma tissue. The CDR3 DNA is TGTGCCAGCAGCCCGGACAGCCAATACAATGAGCAGTTCTTC. Amino acids: CASSPDSQYNEQFF.